Listed here are 17 T cell receptor beta chains from one sample, sequenced in a study of shared clonotypes between healthy human individuals. Some clones are missing from TCRdb's copy, which holds only in-frame ones; the method was immunoSEQ multiplex PCR. The sample consists of under 1,100,000 clones, about three quarters of them appearing once. The sequenced material came from memory CD4+ T cells sorted from blood. Subset noted: CD45RA-negative fraction. The origin of the receptors is a man aged 18-30 years in good health.

V is TRBV6-5 and J is TRBJ2-7, with 11 bases aligning to TRBD1. Trimming at V came to 6 bases and at J to 5 bases, leaving 9 bases not matched to a gene. From germline, CDR1 is MNHEY and CDR2 SVGAGI. The CDR3 is 15 amino acids. The CDR3 DNA reads as TGTGCCAGCAGGCCGGGACAGGGGGTAGTTGACGAGCAGTACTTC. The encoded protein is CASRPGQGVVDEQYF.

This rearrangement joins TRBV27 to TRBJ1-6, with 7 bases aligning to TRBD1. CDR1 is MNHEY and CDR2 is SMNVEV in the germline V gene (reference sequence). CDR3 length: 16 residues. J was trimmed by 10 bases and V by 4 bases; bases with no gene match: 13. CDR3 sequence: CASSSGQPGDGSPLHF. CDR3 nucleotides: TGTGCCAGCAGTTCGGGACAGCCGGGGGATGGGTCACCCCTCCACTTT.

There are a few counts of this clone. DNA for the CDR3: TGTGCCAGCAGTTACGACAGGAACACTGAAGCTTTCTTT. Translation: CASSYDRNTEAFF. The chain employs TRBV6-5 and TRBJ1-1, with TRBD1 as a possible D gene (5 bases). CDR1 is MNHEY, CDR2 SVGAGI, per germline. CDR3 length equals 13 residues. Trimming cost V 2 bases and J 1 base, with 5 bases left between them.

This chain uses TRBV5-5 with TRBJ1-5; D remains unclear. Germline values: CDR1 SGHKS, CDR2 YYEKEE (reference sequence). The CDR3 runs to 15 residues. V lost 0 bases to trimming and J lost 1 base, with 8 bases between them. DNA for the CDR3: TGTGCCAGCAGCTTGGGGCCAGAGAGCAATCAGCCCCAGCATTTT. Its protein product is CASSLGPESNQPQHF.

V gene TRBV10-3 combines with J gene TRBJ2-4; D may be TRBD2 (5 bases). The CDR3 runs to 17 residues. Germline assignment: CDR1 ENHRY and CDR2 SYGVKD. Trimming took 4 bases from V and 0 from J, leaving 16 bases between them. The DNA of the CDR3 is TGTGCCATCAGTGCGAGGGCAGGAGATCTAGCCAAAAACATTCAGTACTTC. Translation: CAISARAGDLAKNIQYF.

This chain links TRBV5-1 with TRBJ2-7; 8 bases align to TRBD2. With V trimmed by 4 bases and J by 9 bases, 12 bases remained unmatched. CDR3 length equals 14 residues. Germline CDR1 and CDR2: SGHRS and YFSETQ. The CDR3 reads CASSPDPGGLRQYF. CDR3 sequence (DNA): TGCGCCAGCAGCCCGGACCCGGGAGGGTTGAGGCAGTACTTC.

This clone was recorded a few times. The chain uses TRBV9 and TRBJ2-1; possible D gene TRBD1, 6 bases. The CDR3 is 17 amino acids. Germline V lookup: CDR1 SGDLS, CDR2 YYNGEE. The V and J ends lost 4 bases and 0 bases respectively, with 17 bases between them. This CDR3 is CASSRRQETTSYNEQFF. For the CDR3, the DNA is TGTGCCAGCAGCAGACGACAGGAGACAACCTCCTACAATGAGCAGTTCTTC.

J is TRBJ1-5 and V is TRBV4-1; 7 bases match TRBD1. Unmatched junction bases numbered 3, after V lost 0 bases and J lost 4 bases. Germline assignment: CDR1 MGHRA and CDR2 YSYEKL. This CDR3 spans 15 amino acids. The chain's CDR3 is CASSQEDRRNQPQHF. CDR3 in DNA: TGCGCCAGCAGCCAAGAGGACAGGCGGAATCAGCCCCAGCATTTT.

This clone was counted ten times or more. Within the sample, other DNA sequences also encode this same CDR3. The chain is built from TRBV18 and TRBJ2-7; the match to TRBD1 covers 9 bases. There are 14 residues in the CDR3. Germline V CDR1 and CDR2: KGHSH, LQKENI. V was clipped by 6 bases and J by 1 base; unmatched bases: 4. Written as DNA, the CDR3 is TGTGCCAGCTCGCCGACAGGGGGGTCCTACGAGCAGTACTTC. Its protein is CASSPTGGSYEQYF. Using reference TRBV18 and TRBJ2-7 for the parts outside the CDR3, the full variable domain is NAGVMQNPRHLVRRRGQEARLRCSPMKGHSHVYWYRQLPEEGLKFMVYLQKENIIDESGMPKERFSAEFPKEGPSILRIQQVVRGDSAAYFCASSPTGGSYEQYFGPGTRLTVT.

The gene calls are TRBV2 and TRBJ1-1; no clear D gene. The CDR3 is 13 residues long. Trimming stripped 6 bases from V and 0 bases from J, with 8 bases between. Per the germline V gene, CDR1 is SNHLY and CDR2 is FYNNEI. The DNA for the CDR3 is TGTGCCAGCAGAGGACTGTTGAACACTGAAGCTTTCTTT. This codes for CASRGLLNTEAFF. Combining the CDR3 with reference TRBV2 and TRBJ1-1 gives the whole variable domain EPEVTQTPSHQVTQMGQEVILRCVPISNHLYFYWYRQILGQKVEFLVSFYNNEISEKSEIFDDQFSVERPDGSNFTLKIRSTKLEDSAMYFCASRGLLNTEAFFGQGTRLTVV.

This chain joins TRBV4-1 and TRBJ2-5, with 9 positions matching TRBD1. V dropped 6 bases and J dropped 4; count of bases not matched to a gene: 9. Germline V CDR1 and CDR2: MGHRA, YSYEKL. The length of the CDR3 is 15 residues. CDR3 in DNA: TGCGCCAGCAGTCCAGGGACAGGGAACTCAGAGACCCAGTACTTC. This sequence encodes CASSPGTGNSETQYF.

Notes on this clone: Other DNA sequences from this sample encode an identical CDR3 as well. The chain uses TRBV6-5 and TRBJ2-7; 9 bases match TRBD1. The CDR3 is 15 amino acids. In germline, CDR1 is MNHEY, CDR2 SVGAGI. J lost 3 bases, V lost 0 bases, and 3 bases had no gene match. CDR3 loop: CASSYSGQGSYEQYF. The CDR3 DNA reads TGTGCCAGCAGTTACTCGGGACAGGGAAGCTACGAGCAGTACTTC.

This clone was observed a handful of times. The chain carries TRBV9 and TRBJ2-3, with 10 positions matching TRBD2. Trimming at V came to 0 bases and at J to 0 bases, leaving 4 bases not matched to a gene. The CDR3 spans 17 residues. The germline V gene has CDR1 SGDLS and CDR2 YYNGEE. CDR3: CASSVGTSGSSTDTQYF. The DNA of the CDR3 is TGTGCCAGCAGCGTAGGGACTAGCGGTTCTAGCACAGATACGCAGTATTTT.

The gene calls are TRBV5-1 and TRBJ2-3, with 11 bases lining up with TRBD2. CDR3 length equals 15 residues. The ends lost 2 bases at V and 4 bases at J; junction bases unmatched: 3. The germline V gene encodes CDR1 SGHRS and CDR2 YFSETQ. The CDR3 DNA is TGCGCCAGCAGCTTTAGCGGGGGGGCCCCAGATACGCAGTATTTT. It codes for CASSFSGGAPDTQYF.

In its sample, this clone was seen a few times. A read error may produce the germline difference seen at one junction end. J is TRBJ1-4 and V is TRBV18; no reliable D call. Per germline, CDR1 KGHSH and CDR2 LQKENI. The CDR3 sequence is 15 residues long. The CDR3 DNA follows: TGTGCCAGCTCTCCACAGCGAAATACTAATGAAAAACTGTTTTTT. Translated: CASSPQRNTNEKLFF. The whole variable domain, filled in from reference TRBV18 and TRBJ1-4, reads NAGVMQNPRHLVRRRGQEARLRCSPMKGHSHVYWYRQLPEEGLKFMVYLQKENIIDESGMPKERFSAEFPKEGPSILRIQQVVRGDSAAYFCASSPQRNTNEKLFFGSGTQLSVL.

Worth noting for this clone: This sample also contains other DNA sequences that code for the same CDR3. V and J are TRBV5-4 and TRBJ1-1; 7 nucleotides agree with TRBD1. In germline, CDR1 is SGHNT, CDR2 YYREEE (reference sequence). This CDR3 has 14 amino acids. Trimming took 4 bases from V and 3 from J; bases not matched to a gene: 6. Written as DNA, the CDR3 is TGTGCCAGCAGCACTGGGACAGCGTACACTGAAGCTTTCTTT. Translation: CASSTGTAYTEAFF.

The chain employs TRBV5-1 and TRBJ2-1; the match to TRBD2 covers 10 bases. Germline V lookup: CDR1 SGHRS, CDR2 YFSETQ. With 9 bases clipped from V and 2 bases from J, the junction kept 2 bases outside the gene matches. The CDR3 covers 13 residues. CDR3 loop: CATSGSPYNEQFF. The CDR3 coding sequence is TGCGCCACTAGCGGGAGTCCCTACAATGAGCAGTTCTTC. Full variable domain (remainder filled in from reference TRBV5-1 and TRBJ2-1): KAGVTQTPRYLIKTRGQQVTLSCSPISGHRSVSWYQQTPGQGLQFLFEYFSETQRNKGNFPGRFSGRQFSNSRSEMNVSTLELGDSALYLCATSGSPYNEQFFGPGTRLTVL.